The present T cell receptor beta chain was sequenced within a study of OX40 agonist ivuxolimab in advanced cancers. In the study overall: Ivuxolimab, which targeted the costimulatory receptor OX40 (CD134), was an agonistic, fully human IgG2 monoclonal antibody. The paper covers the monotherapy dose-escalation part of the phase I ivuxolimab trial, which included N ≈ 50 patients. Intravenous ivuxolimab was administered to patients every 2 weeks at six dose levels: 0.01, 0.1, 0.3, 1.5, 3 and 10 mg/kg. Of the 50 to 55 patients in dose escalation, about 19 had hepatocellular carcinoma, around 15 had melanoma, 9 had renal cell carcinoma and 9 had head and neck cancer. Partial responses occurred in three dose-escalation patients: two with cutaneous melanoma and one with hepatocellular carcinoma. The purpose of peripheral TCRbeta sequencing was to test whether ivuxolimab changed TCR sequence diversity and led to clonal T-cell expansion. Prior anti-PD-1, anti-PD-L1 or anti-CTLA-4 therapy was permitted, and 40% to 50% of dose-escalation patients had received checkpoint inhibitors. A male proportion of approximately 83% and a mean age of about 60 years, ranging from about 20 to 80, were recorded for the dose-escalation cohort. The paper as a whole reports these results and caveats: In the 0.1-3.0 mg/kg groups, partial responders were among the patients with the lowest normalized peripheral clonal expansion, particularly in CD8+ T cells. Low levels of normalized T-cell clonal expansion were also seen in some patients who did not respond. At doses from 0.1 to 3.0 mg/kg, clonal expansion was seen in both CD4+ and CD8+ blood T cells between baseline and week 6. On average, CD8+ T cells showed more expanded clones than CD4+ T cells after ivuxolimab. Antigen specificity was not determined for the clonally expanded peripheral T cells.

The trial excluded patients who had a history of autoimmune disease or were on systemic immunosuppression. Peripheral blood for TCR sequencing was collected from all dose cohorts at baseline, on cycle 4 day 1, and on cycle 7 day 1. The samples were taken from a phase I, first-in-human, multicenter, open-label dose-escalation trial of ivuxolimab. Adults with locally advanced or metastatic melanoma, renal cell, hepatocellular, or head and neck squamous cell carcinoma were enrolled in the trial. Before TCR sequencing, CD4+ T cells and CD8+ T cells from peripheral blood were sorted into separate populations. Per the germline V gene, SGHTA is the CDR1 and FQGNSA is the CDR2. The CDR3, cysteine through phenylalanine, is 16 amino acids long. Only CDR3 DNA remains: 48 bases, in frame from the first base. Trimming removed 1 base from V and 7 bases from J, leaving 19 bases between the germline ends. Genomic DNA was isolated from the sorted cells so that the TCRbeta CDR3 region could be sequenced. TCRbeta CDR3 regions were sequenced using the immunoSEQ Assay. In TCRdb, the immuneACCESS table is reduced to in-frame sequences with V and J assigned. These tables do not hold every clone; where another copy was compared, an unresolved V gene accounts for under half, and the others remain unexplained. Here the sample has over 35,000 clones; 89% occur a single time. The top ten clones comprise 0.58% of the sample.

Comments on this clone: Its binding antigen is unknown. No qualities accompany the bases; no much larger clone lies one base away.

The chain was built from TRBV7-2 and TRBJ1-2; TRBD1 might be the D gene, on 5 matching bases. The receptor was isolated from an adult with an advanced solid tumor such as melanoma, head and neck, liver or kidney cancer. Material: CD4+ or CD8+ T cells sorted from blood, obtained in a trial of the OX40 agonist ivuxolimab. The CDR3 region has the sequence CASSLVPGGTGGGYTF. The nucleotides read TGTGCCAGCAGCTTAGTCCCCGGGGGGACGGGCGGTGGCTACACCTTC.